This T cell receptor (beta chain) appears in the sequencing data of a study of cytomegalovirus exposure and HLA in healthy donors. Per the germline V gene, CDR1 is MNHNS and CDR2 is SASEGT. Trimming at V came to 4 bases and at J to 3 bases, leaving 5 bases not matched to a gene. The CDR3 contains 14 residues. Profiling relied on immunoSEQ multiplex PCR, and the TCRdb table lists in-frame clones only, not all of them. The data show over 200,000 clones, 80% to 95% seen once. The TCR sequence derives from a woman in her 30s in good health and CMV-seronegative. Sequencing was performed on PBMCs. V usage is TRBV6-1 and J usage is TRBJ2-7, with 8 bases fitting TRBD2. CDR3 nucleotide sequence: TGTGCCAGCAGTGTCTCGGGAGGGGGCTACGAGCAGTACTTC. The encoded protein is CASSVSGGGYEQYF.